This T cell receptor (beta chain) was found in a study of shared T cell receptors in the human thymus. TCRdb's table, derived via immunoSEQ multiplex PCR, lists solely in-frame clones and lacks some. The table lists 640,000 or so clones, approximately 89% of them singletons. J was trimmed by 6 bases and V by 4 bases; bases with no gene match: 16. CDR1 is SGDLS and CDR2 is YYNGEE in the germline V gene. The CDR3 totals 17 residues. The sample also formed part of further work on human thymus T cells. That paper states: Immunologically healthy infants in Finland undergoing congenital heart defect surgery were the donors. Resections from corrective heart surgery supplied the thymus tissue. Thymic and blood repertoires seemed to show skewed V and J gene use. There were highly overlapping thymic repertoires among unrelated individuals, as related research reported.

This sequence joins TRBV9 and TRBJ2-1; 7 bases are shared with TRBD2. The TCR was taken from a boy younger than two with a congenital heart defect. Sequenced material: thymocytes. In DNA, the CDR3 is TGTGCCAGCAGCTCCGATTCCTCACTCGGGGGGTGCAATGAGCAGTTCTTC. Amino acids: CASSSDSSLGGCNEQFF.